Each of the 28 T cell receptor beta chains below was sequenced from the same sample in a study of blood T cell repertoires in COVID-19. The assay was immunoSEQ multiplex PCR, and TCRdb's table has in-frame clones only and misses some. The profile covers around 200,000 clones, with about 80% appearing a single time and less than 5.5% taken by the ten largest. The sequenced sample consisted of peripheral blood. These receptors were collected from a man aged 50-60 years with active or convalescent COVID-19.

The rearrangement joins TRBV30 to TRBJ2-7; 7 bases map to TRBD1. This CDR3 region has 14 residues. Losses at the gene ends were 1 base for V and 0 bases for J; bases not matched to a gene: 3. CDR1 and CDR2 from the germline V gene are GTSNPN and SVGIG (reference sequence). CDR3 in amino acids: CAWSAGTDSYEQYF. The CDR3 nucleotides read TGTGCCTGGAGTGCCGGGACAGACTCCTACGAGCAGTACTTC.

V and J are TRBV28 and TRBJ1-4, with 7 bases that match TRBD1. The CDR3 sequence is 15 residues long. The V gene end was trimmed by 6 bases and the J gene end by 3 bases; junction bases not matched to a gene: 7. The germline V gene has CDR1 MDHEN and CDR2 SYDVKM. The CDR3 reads CASRRRQGSNEKLFF. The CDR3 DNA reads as TGTGCCAGCAGACGACGACAGGGATCTAATGAAAAACTGTTTTTT. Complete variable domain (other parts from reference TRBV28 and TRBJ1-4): DVKVTQSSRYLVKRTGEKVFLECVQDMDHENMFWYRQDPGLGLRLIYFSYDVKMKEKGDIPEGYSVSREKKERFSLILESASTNQTSMYLCASRRRQGSNEKLFFGSGTQLSVL.

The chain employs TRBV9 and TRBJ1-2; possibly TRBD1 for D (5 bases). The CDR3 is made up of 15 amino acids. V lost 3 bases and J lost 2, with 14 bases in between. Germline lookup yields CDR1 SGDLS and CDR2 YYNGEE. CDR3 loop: CASSGGRGGNYGYTF. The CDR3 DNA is TGTGCCAGCAGCGGCGGGAGGGGCGGGAACTATGGCTACACCTTC. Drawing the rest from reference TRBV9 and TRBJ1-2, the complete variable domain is DSGVTQTPKHLITATGQRVTLRCSPRSGDLSVYWYQQSLDQGLQFLIQYYNGEERAKGNILERFSAQQFPDLHSELNLSSLELGDSALYFCASSGGRGGNYGYTFGSGTRLTVV.

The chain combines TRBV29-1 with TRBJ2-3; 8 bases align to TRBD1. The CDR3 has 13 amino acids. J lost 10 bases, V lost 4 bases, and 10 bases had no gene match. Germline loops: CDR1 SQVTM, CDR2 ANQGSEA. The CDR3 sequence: CSVVIGTGTPQYF. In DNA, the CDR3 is TGCAGCGTTGTTATTGGGACAGGAACGCCGCAGTATTTT.

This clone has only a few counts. Here the CDR3 reads CASSLDGGGGAFRAETQYF. The CDR3 coding sequence is TGTGCCAGCAGCTTAGATGGTGGCGGGGGGGCCTTTCGAGCAGAGACCCAGTACTTC. The chain is built from TRBV13 and TRBJ2-5, with TRBD2 identical over 9 bases. V shed 1 base and J 4 bases; nucleotides not matched to a gene: 16. From germline, CDR1 is PRHDT and CDR2 FYEKMQ (reference sequence). This CDR3 comprises 19 residues.

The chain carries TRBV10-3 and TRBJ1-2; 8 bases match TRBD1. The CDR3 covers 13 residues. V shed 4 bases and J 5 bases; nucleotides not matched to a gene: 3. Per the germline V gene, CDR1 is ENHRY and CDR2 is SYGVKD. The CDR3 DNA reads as TGTGCCATCAGTGCCGACAGGGGTTATGGCTACACCTTC. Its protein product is CAISADRGYGYTF.

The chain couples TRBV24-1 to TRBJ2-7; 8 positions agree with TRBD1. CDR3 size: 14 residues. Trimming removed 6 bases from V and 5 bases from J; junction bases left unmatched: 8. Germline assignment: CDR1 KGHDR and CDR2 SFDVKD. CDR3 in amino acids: CATSRTGTRNEQYF. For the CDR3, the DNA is TGTGCCACCAGTAGGACAGGGACCCGAAACGAGCAGTACTTC.

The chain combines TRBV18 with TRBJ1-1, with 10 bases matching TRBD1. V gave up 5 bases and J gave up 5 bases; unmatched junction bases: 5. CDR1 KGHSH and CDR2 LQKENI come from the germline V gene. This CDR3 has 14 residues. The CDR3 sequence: CASSAGQGETEAFF. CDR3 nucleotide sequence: TGTGCCAGCTCAGCCGGACAGGGGGAGACTGAAGCTTTCTTT.

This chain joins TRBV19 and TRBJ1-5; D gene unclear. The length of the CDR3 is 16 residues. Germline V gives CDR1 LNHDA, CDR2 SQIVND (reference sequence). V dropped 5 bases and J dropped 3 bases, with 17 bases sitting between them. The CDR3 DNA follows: TGTGCCAGTAGTCTCTTTGGAAGGCAGGTCAATCAGCCCCAGCATTTT. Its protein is CASSLFGRQVNQPQHF.

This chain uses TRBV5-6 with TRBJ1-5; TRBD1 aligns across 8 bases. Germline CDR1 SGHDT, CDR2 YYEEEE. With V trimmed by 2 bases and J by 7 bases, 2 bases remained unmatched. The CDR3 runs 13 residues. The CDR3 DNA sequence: TGTGCCAGCAGCTTAACAGGGGGGCAGCCCCAGCATTTT. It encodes CASSLTGGQPQHF.

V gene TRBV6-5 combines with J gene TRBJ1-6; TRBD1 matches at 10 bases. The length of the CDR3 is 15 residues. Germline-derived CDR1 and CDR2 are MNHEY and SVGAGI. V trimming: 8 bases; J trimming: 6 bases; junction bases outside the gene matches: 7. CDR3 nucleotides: TGTGCCAGCTACCGGGACAGGGGTAGTAATTCACCCCTCCACTTT. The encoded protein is CASYRDRGSNSPLHF.

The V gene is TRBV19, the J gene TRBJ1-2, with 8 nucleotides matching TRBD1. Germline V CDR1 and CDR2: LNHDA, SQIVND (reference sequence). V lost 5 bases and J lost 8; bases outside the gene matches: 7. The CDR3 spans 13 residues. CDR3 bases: TGTGCCAGTAGTCACAGGGGGAAGGTAGGCTACACCTTC. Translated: CASSHRGKVGYTF. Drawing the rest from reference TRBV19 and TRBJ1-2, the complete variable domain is DGGITQSPKYLFRKEGQNVTLSCEQNLNHDAMYWYRQDPGQGLRLIYYSQIVNDFQKGDIAEGYSVSREKKESFPLTVTSAQKNPTAFYLCASSHRGKVGYTFGSGTRLTVV.

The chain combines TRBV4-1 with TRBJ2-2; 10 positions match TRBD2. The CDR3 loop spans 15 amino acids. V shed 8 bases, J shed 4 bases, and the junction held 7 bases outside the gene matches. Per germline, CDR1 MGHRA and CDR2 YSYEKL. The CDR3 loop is CASRSGGAATGELFF. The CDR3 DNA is TGCGCCAGCCGGAGCGGGGGGGCCGCCACCGGGGAGCTGTTTTTT.

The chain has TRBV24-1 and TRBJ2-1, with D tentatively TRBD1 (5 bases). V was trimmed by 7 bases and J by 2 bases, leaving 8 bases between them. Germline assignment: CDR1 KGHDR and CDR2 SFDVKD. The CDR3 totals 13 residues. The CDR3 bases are TGTGCCACCAGGGACACCGCCTACAATGAGCAGTTCTTC. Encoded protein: CATRDTAYNEQFF.

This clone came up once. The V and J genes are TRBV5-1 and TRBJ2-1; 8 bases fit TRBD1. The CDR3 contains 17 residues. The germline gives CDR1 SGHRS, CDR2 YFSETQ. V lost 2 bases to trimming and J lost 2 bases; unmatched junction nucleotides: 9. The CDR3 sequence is CASSLPPGGQTYNEQFF. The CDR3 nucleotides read TGCGCCAGCAGCTTACCCCCAGGGGGCCAGACCTACAATGAGCAGTTCTTC.

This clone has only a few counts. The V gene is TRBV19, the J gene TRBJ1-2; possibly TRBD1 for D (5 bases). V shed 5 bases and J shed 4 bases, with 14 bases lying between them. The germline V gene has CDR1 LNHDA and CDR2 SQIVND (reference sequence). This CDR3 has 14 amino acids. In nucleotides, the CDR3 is TGTGCCAGTAGTCGCAGGGAAGTGGTCTATGGCTACACCTTC. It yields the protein CASSRREVVYGYTF. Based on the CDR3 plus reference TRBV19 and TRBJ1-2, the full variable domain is DGGITQSPKYLFRKEGQNVTLSCEQNLNHDAMYWYRQDPGQGLRLIYYSQIVNDFQKGDIAEGYSVSREKKESFPLTVTSAQKNPTAFYLCASSRREVVYGYTFGSGTRLTVV.

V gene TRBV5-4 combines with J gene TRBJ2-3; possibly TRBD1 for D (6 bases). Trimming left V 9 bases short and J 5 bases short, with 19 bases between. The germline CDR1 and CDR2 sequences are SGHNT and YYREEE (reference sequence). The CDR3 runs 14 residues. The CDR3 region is CAITPALGGDTQYF. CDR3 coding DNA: TGTGCCATCACGCCCGCCCTAGGGGGAGATACGCAGTATTTT.

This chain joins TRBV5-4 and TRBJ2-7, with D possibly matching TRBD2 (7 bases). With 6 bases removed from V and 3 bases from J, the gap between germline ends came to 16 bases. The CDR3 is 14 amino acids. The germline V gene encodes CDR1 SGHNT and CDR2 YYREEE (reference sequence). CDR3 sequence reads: CASKIQGGSYEQYF. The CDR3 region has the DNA TGTGCCAGCAAGATACAGGGAGGGAGCTACGAGCAGTACTTC. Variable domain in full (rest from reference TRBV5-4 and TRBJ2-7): ETGVTQSPTHLIKTRGQQVTLRCSSQSGHNTVSWYQQALGQGPQFIFQYYREEENGRGNFPPRFSGLQFPNYSSELNVNALELDDSALYLCASKIQGGSYEQYFGPGTRLTVT.

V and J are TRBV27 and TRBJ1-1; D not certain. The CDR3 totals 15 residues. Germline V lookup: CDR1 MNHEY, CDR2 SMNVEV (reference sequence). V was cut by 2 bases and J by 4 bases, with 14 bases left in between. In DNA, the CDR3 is TGTGCCAGCAGTTTAAACAGAAGAGTAGGCACTGAAGCTTTCTTT. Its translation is CASSLNRRVGTEAFF.

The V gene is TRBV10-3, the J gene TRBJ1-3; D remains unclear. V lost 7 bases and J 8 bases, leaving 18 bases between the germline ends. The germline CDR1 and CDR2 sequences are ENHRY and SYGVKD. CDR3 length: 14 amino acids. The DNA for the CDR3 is TGTGCCATCAAAAATCCGGGAGGCGGGGACACCATATATTTT. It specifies CAIKNPGGGDTIYF.

This CDR3 is CASSLRTGENSPLHF. CDR3 nucleotides: TGTGCCAGCAGCCTCCGGACAGGGGAGAATTCACCCCTCCACTTT. The V and J genes are TRBV7-3 and TRBJ1-6, with 9 bases matching TRBD1. Germline assignment: CDR1 SGHTA and CDR2 FQGTGA. This CDR3 contains 15 residues. Trimming took 5 bases from V and 7 from J; bases not matched to a gene: 6.

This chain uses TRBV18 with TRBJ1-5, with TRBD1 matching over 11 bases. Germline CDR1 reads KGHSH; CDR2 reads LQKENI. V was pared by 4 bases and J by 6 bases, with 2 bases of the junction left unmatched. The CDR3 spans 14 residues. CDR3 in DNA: TGTGCCAGCTCACAGGGGACAGGGGGTCAGCCCCAGCATTTT. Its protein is CASSQGTGGQPQHF.

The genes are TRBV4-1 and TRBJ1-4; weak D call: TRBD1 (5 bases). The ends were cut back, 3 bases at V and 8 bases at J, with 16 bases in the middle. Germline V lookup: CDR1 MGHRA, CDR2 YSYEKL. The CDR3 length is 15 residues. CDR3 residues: CASSQSTGTREKLFF. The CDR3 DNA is TGCGCCAGCAGCCAGTCGACCGGGACTCGGGAAAAACTGTTTTTT.

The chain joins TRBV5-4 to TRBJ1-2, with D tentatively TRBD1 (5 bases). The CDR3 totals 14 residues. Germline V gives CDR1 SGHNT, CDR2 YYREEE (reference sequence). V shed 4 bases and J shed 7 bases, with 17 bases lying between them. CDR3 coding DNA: TGTGCCAGCAGCCTTCGCGGGGGAGGTGGTGGCTACACCTTC. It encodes CASSLRGGGGGYTF. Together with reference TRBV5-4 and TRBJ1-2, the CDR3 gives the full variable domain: ETGVTQSPTHLIKTRGQQVTLRCSSQSGHNTVSWYQQALGQGPQFIFQYYREEENGRGNFPPRFSGLQFPNYSSELNVNALELDDSALYLCASSLRGGGGGYTFGSGTRLTVV.

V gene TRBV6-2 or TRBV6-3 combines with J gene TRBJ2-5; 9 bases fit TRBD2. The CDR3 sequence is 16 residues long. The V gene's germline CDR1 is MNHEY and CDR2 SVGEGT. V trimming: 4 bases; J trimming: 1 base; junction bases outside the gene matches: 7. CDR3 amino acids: CASSSGLAGPQETQYF. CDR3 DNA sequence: TGTGCCAGCAGTTCCGGGCTAGCGGGGCCCCAAGAGACCCAGTACTTC.

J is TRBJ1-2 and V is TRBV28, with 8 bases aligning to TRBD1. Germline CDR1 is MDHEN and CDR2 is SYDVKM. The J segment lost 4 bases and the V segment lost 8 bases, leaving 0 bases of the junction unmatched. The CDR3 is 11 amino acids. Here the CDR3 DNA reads TGTGCCAGCGACAGGGGCTATGGCTACACCTTC. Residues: CASDRGYGYTF.

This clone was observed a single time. For the CDR3, the DNA is TGTGCCAGCTCACCTCAGGGGTTCACCGGGGAGCTGTTTTTT. It specifies CASSPQGFTGELFF. V gene TRBV18 combines with J gene TRBJ2-2; D possibly corresponds to TRBD1 (6 bases). Germline-derived CDR1 and CDR2 are KGHSH and LQKENI. V was trimmed by 3 bases and J by 4 bases, leaving 9 bases between them. The CDR3 length is 14 residues.

CDR3 sequence: CASSLRRDPNQPQHF. For the CDR3, the DNA is TGTGCCAGCAGTTTGAGGAGGGACCCTAATCAGCCCCAGCATTTT. The V gene is TRBV7-8, the J gene TRBJ1-5, with D possibly TRBD1 on 5 matching bases. Germline CDR1 is SGHVS and CDR2 is FQNEAQ. The CDR3 length is 15 residues. The germline V and J ends were trimmed by 6 bases and 4 bases, with 16 bases remaining between them.